This T cell receptor (beta chain) was identified during a study of shared clonotypes between healthy human individuals. Regarding the study as a whole: Only blood samples were collected, and tissue repertoires likely differ.

For this clone: As yet, its antigen is unknown.

In the authors' methods: Because ImmunoSEQ provided only junction sequences with no quality scores, the filtering differed. Some clones are missing from TCRdb's copy, which holds only in-frame ones; the method was immunoSEQ multiplex PCR. V, J and clone size were drawn from that table, and D and trimming were deduced from the DNA. Of around 1.4 million clones in the sample, 98% are singletons; the top ten hold 0.36%. Splitting of CD4+ cells produced CD45RA+ naive and CD45RA-negative memory subsets. CDR1 and CDR2 (germline): SGHRS, YFSETQ. Trimming took 4 bases from V and 3 from J, leaving 16 bases between them. CDR3 length: 15 amino acids.

This clonotype was sampled from a young man in good health. Sequencing input: naive CD4+ T cells sorted from blood. Regarding subset: CD45RA+ positively selected. The gene calls are TRBV5-1 and TRBJ1-1, with D perhaps matching TRBD1 (5 bases). The chain's CDR3 is CASSITGTRDTEAFF. Written as DNA, the CDR3 is TGCGCCAGCAGCATAACCGGGACGAGGGACACTGAAGCTTTCTTT.